This T cell receptor (beta chain) was captured in a study of neurological immune-mediated disorders. General study points: None of the CDR3 amino acid sequences of expanded clones were shared across subjects, and this suggested private repertoires in all groups.

At least ten counts were recorded for this clonotype. Its matching antigen is unknown. The method for making cDNA was 5'RACE, and it used 10-nucleotide random UMIs. TCRdb itself ran the 5' RACE reads through MiXCR, one entry per CDR3 protein. The data contain about 32,000 distinct CDR3 sequences, 13% of them singletons. As for time point: technical triplicate 2. The V and J ends lost 1 base and 8 bases respectively, with 18 bases between them. CDR1 and CDR2 (germline): SQVTM, ANQGSEA. The CDR3 totals 15 residues. The TCR comes from a female donor with HTLV-1-associated myelopathy (HAM/TSP). The gene calls are TRBV29-1 and TRBJ2-1, with D possibly TRBD1 on 7 matching bases. Input material: CD4+ T cells from blood. The CDR3 region has the DNA TGCAGCGTTGAAGGTGAAGGTCGCAGGGGGGATGAGCAGTTCTTC. Its protein product is CSVEGEGRRGDEQFF.